Sequencing of this T cell receptor (beta chain) was carried out in a study of blood T cell repertoires in COVID-19. The wider study: Spain, Italy and the United States supplied samples that represented acute and convalescent COVID-19. The analysed material was cDNA or gDNA that came from T cells, B-cell-depleted T cells, or PBMCs.

Authors' analysis steps: Scientists estimated how many nucleated cells there were by amplifying reference gene primers. Libraries were prepared by immunoSEQ multiplex PCR; TCRdb keeps only in-frame clonotypes and omits some of them. D and trimming were read from the DNA, whereas the V and J calls and clone size are those reported in that table. The sample shows 20,000 to 30,000 clones, approximately 80% of them seen only once. Patients in Seattle were enrolled during active infection, then followed longitudinally. This clone came up a few times. This TCR came from a woman in her seventies with COVID-19, enrolled during active disease. What was sequenced was peripheral blood.

CDR3 DNA sequence: TGTGCCAGCAGCTTGGGACTAGCGGGAGGCCAAGAGACCCAGTACTTC. Translating it yields CASSLGLAGGQETQYF. The chain uses TRBV11-3 and TRBJ2-5; 15 bases agree with TRBD2. Germline V lookup: CDR1 SGHNT, CDR2 YENEEA. V lost 3 bases, J lost 1 base, and 0 bases stayed unmatched. The CDR3 is 16 residues long.